What follows describes a single T cell receptor beta chain. The PCR was carried out with 60 Vbeta primers and 13 Jbeta primers. Generated by immunoSEQ multiplex PCR, the TCRdb table keeps only in-frame clones and is missing some. The sample has 200,000 to 250,000 clones, around 77% seen once. This entry is derived from a study of cytomegalovirus exposure and HLA in healthy donors. The CDR3 contains 13 residues. Germline V CDR1 and CDR2: SNHLY, FYNNEI. V dropped 4 bases and J dropped 3 bases, with 9 bases sitting between them. The TCR was taken from a woman in her 30s in good health and CMV-seronegative. The chain carries TRBV2 and TRBJ2-5, with D perhaps TRBD1 (5 bases). Sequencing input: PBMCs. The DNA for the CDR3 is TGTGCCAGCAGTGTTGACAGAAAAGAGACCCAGTACTTC. This translates into CASSVDRKETQYF.